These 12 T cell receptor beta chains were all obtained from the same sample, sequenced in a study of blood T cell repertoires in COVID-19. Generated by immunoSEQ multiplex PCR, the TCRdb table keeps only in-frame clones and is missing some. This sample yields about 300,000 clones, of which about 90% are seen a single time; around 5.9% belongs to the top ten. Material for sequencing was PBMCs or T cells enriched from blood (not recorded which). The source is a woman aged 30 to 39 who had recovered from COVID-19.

The CDR3 nucleotides are TGTGCCAGCAACTACCAGGGGTTTAACACTGAAGCTTTCTTT. Its translation is CASNYQGFNTEAFF. This sequence joins TRBV2 and TRBJ1-1; TRBD1 might be the D (6 bases). Trimming stripped 7 bases from V and 2 bases from J, with 14 bases between. From germline, CDR1 is SNHLY and CDR2 FYNNEI. The CDR3 length is 14 residues.

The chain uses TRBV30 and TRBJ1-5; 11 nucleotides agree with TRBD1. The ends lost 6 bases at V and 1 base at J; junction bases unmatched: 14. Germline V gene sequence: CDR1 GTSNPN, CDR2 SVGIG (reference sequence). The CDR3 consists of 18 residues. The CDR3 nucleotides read TGTGCCTGCATACCCGGGACAGGGGGTTCGGGAAGCAATCAGCCCCAGCATTTT. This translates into CACIPGTGGSGSNQPQHF.

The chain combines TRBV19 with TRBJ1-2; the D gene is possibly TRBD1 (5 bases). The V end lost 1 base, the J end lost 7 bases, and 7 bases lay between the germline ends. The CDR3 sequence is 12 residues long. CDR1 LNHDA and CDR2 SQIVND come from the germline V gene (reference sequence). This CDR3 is CASSIGDSGYTF. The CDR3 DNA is TGTGCCAGTAGTATAGGAGACAGTGGCTACACCTTC.

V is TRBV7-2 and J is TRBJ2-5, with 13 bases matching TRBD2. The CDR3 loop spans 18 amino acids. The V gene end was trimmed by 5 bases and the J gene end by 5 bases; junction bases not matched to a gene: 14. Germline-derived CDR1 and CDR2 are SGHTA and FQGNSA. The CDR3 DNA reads TGTGCCAGCAGCCCCCGACTAGCGGGGGGTTTGCTGTCGGAGACCCAGTACTTC. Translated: CASSPRLAGGLLSETQYF.

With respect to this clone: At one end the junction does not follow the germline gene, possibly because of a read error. The CDR3 spells CASSLGVSTEAFF. In DNA, the CDR3 is TGTGCTAGCAGCTTAGGAGTATCCACTGAAGCTTTCTTT. The J gene is TRBJ1-1, the V gene TRBV7-7, with D unclear. This CDR3 region has 13 residues. The germline CDR1 and CDR2 sequences are SSHAT and FNYEAQ (reference sequence).

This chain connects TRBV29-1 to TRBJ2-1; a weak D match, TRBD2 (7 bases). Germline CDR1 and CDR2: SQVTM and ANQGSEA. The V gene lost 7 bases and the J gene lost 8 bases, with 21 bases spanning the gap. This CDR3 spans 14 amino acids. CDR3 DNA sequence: TGCAGCGCAGGAGGGGGGGGGCCCAGTTATGAGCAGTTCTTC. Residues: CSAGGGGPSYEQFF.

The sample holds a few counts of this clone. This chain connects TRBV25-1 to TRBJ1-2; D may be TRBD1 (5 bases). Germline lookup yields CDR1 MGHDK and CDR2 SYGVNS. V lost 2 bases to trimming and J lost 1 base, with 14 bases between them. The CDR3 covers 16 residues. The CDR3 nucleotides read TGTGCCAGCAGTGAACCCGGGACTATACGTAACTATGGCTACACCTTC. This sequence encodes CASSEPGTIRNYGYTF.

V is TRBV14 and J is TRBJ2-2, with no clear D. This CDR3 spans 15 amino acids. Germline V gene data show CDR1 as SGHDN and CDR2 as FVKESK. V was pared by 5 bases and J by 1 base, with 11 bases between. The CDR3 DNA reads TGTGCCAGCAGCAGAGAGGTCGGGAACACCGGGGAGCTGTTTTTT. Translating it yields CASSREVGNTGELFF.

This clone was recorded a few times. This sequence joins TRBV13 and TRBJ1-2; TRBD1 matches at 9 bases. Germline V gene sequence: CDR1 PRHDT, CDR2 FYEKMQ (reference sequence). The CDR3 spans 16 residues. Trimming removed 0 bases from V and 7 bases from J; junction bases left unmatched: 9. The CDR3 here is CASSLGPGQGLGGYTF. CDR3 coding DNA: TGTGCCAGCAGCTTAGGCCCGGGACAGGGCTTGGGTGGCTACACCTTC.

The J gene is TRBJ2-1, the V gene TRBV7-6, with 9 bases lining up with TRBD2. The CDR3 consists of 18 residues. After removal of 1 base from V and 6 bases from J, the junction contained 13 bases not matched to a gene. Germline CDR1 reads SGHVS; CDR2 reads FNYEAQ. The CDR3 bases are TGTGCCAGCAGCTTAGTCTATAGGCAGCGGGGGGCTTTCAATGAGCAGTTCTTC. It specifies CASSLVYRQRGAFNEQFF.

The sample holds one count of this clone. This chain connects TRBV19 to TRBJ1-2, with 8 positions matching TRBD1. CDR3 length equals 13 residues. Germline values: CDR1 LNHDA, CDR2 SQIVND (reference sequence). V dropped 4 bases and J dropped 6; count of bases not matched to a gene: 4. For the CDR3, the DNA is TGTGCCAGTAGTACGTCAGGGGGCGATGGCTACACCTTC. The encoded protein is CASSTSGGDGYTF.

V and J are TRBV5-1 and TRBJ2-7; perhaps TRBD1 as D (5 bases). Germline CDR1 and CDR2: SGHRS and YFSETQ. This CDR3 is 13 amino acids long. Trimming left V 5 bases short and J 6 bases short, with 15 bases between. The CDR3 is CASSPDSIREQYF. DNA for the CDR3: TGCGCCAGCAGTCCCGACAGTATACGCGAGCAGTACTTC.